The next 28 T cell receptor beta chains were all read from a single sample in a study of blood T cell repertoires in COVID-19. Using immunoSEQ multiplex PCR, the repertoire was profiled, and TCRdb retains in-frame clones only, with some absent. The sample lists around 220,000 clones; about 88% were seen once. The sequenced material came from peripheral blood. These receptors all come from a woman aged 40 to 50 who had recovered from COVID-19.

This chain uses TRBV6-5 with TRBJ1-4; D is possibly TRBD1 (6 bases). Trimming removed 9 bases at V and 4 bases at J, with 12 bases between. This CDR3 spans 13 amino acids. Germline-derived CDR1 and CDR2 are MNHEY and SVGAGI. CDR3 sequence: CASSDSINEKLFF. DNA of the CDR3: TGTGCCAGTTCGGACAGCATTAATGAAAAACTGTTTTTT.

This clone has just one count. The J gene is TRBJ2-2, the V gene TRBV19; tentative D call: TRBD2 (7 bases). This CDR3 has 13 residues. Germline V gene lookup returns CDR1 LNHDA and CDR2 SQIVND (reference sequence). V lost 10 bases and J 4 bases, leaving 13 bases between the germline ends. Here the CDR3 reads CATGGRRTGELFF. The CDR3 DNA reads as TGTGCCACCGGGGGGCGCCGCACCGGGGAGCTGTTTTTT.

CDR3 protein: CASSPYRAGSTDTQYF. The CDR3 DNA reads TGTGCCAGCTCACCTTACAGGGCAGGGAGCACAGATACGCAGTATTTT. The V call is TRBV18, the J call TRBJ2-3; TRBD1 might be the D (6 bases). V was pared by 3 bases and J by 0 bases, with 13 bases between. Germline assignment: CDR1 KGHSH and CDR2 LQKENI. The CDR3 spans 16 residues.

This rearrangement joins TRBV12-5 to TRBJ2-1, with 8 positions matching TRBD2. The CDR3 contains 15 residues. Germline V gene sequence: CDR1 LGHNT, CDR2 FRNRAP. The junction had 11 bases not matched to a gene; V was cut back by 5 bases and J by 8 bases. The CDR3 sequence: CASGGPLAAWDEQFF. CDR3 bases: TGTGCTAGTGGTGGACCACTAGCGGCGTGGGATGAGCAGTTCTTC.

The chain is built from TRBV7-2 and TRBJ2-7, with 12 bases lining up with TRBD2. The CDR3 is made up of 15 amino acids. Germline-derived CDR1 and CDR2 are SGHTA and FQGNSA. V lost 2 bases to trimming and J lost 4 bases; unmatched junction nucleotides: 3. DNA for the CDR3: TGTGCCAGCAGCTTATGGACTAGCGGGACGTACGAGCAGTACTTC. Amino acid sequence: CASSLWTSGTYEQYF.

The rearrangement joins TRBV30 to TRBJ1-6, with 9 positions matching TRBD1. CDR3 length: 14 amino acids. Trimming took 8 bases from V and 9 from J; bases not matched to a gene: 11. CDR1 GTSNPN and CDR2 SVGIG come from the germline V gene (reference sequence). CDR3 amino acids: CAGILGTGFSPLHF. The CDR3 nucleotides read TGTGCCGGAATTCTCGGGACAGGGTTTTCACCCCTCCACTTT.

This chain uses TRBV12-5 with TRBJ2-1; maybe TRBD2 (6 bases). The CDR3 has 13 amino acids. Germline loops: CDR1 LGHNT, CDR2 FRNRAP. The V end was cut by 1 base, the J end by 6 bases, with 7 bases between. In DNA, the CDR3 is TGTGCTAGTGGTTTGGGGGACTTCAATGAGCAGTTCTTC. The encoded protein is CASGLGDFNEQFF.

The V gene is TRBV7-8, the J gene TRBJ2-7; 12 bases are shared with TRBD2. With 0 bases clipped from V and 5 bases from J, the junction kept 2 bases outside the gene matches. This CDR3 is 15 amino acids long. In germline, CDR1 is SGHVS, CDR2 FQNEAQ. As DNA, the CDR3 is TGTGCCAGCAGCTTAGCTACTAGCGGGAGGCACGAGCAGTACTTC. Translation: CASSLATSGRHEQYF.

The rearrangement uses TRBV11-3 and TRBJ2-1; TRBD2 might be the D (5 bases). V was pared by 1 base and J by 7 bases, with 20 bases between. The CDR3 extends over 17 amino acids. Germline CDR1 and CDR2: SGHNT and YENEEA. CDR3 in DNA: TGTGCCAGCAGCTTAGTCCTCGGACCGGGGTTCTGGAATGAGCAGTTCTTC. Amino acid sequence: CASSLVLGPGFWNEQFF.

The chain couples TRBV11-3 to TRBJ2-3; a weak D match, TRBD2 (5 bases). The CDR3 consists of 15 residues. The V and J ends lost 1 base and 4 bases respectively, with 12 bases between them. In germline, CDR1 is SGHNT, CDR2 YENEEA. The CDR3 here is CASSLGSGSADTQYF. CDR3 DNA sequence: TGTGCCAGCAGCTTAGGCTCGGGGAGCGCAGATACGCAGTATTTT.

V and J are TRBV27 and TRBJ2-1, with 13 bases fitting TRBD2. This CDR3 has 17 residues. With V trimmed by 4 bases and J by 7 bases, 10 bases remained unmatched. Germline CDR1 and CDR2: MNHEY and SMNVEV (reference sequence). The CDR3 DNA sequence: TGTGCCAGCAGTTCCCCCTCGACTAGCGGGGGGTCTAATGAGCAGTTCTTC. Amino acids: CASSSPSTSGGSNEQFF.

V usage is TRBV5-6 and J usage is TRBJ2-7; TRBD2 agrees at 10 bases. Germline values: CDR1 SGHDT, CDR2 YYEEEE. The CDR3 consists of 16 residues. J lost 4 bases, V lost 2 bases, and 9 bases had no gene match. The chain's CDR3 is CASSFLGAGGFYEQYF. In DNA form, the CDR3 reads TGTGCCAGCAGCTTCCTGGGAGCGGGAGGGTTTTACGAGCAGTACTTC.

The rearrangement uses TRBV15 and TRBJ2-5, with TRBD2 matching over 8 bases. Germline V gene sequence: CDR1 LNHNV, CDR2 YYDKDF (reference sequence). This CDR3 has 13 residues. Unmatched junction bases numbered 4, after V lost 5 bases and J lost 5 bases. The CDR3 protein is CATSLREDETQYF. The CDR3 coding sequence is TGTGCCACCAGCTTGCGGGAGGATGAGACCCAGTACTTC.

The table lists this clone with a count of one. The V and J genes are TRBV6-5 and TRBJ2-3; TRBD2 matches at 7 bases. CDR1 and CDR2 from the germline V gene are MNHEY and SVGAGI. The J segment lost 7 bases and the V segment lost 0 bases, leaving 7 bases of the junction unmatched. This CDR3 spans 15 amino acids. The CDR3 spells CASSYSGLVSHTQYF. The CDR3 nucleotides are TGTGCCAGCAGTTACTCAGGACTAGTTTCACATACGCAGTATTTT.

The chain uses TRBV5-4 and TRBJ2-3, with 12 bases aligning to TRBD2. Germline lookup yields CDR1 SGHNT and CDR2 YYREEE (reference sequence). J was trimmed by 0 bases and V by 0 bases; bases with no gene match: 5. The CDR3 has 18 amino acids. The CDR3 DNA reads TGTGCCAGCAGCTTGGCCGGGACTAGCGGGTTTAGCACAGATACGCAGTATTTT. Its translation: CASSLAGTSGFSTDTQYF.

This clone was seen a few times. This chain joins TRBV2 and TRBJ1-2; 10 nucleotides align to TRBD1. Germline V gene sequence: CDR1 SNHLY, CDR2 FYNNEI. The CDR3 runs 14 residues. V lost 5 bases, J lost 2 bases, and 2 bases stayed unmatched. The CDR3 spells CASSRTGGNYGYTF. The CDR3 nucleotides read TGTGCCAGCAGTAGGACAGGGGGGAACTATGGCTACACCTTC.

The chain carries TRBV7-9 and TRBJ1-5; a possible D gene is TRBD1 (6 bases). The CDR3 has 17 residues. Trimming pared 7 bases from V and 4 bases from J, leaving 23 bases between. Germline assignment: CDR1 SEHNR and CDR2 FQNEAQ (reference sequence). The CDR3: CASTPSFVTGLNQPQHF. Written as DNA, the CDR3 is TGTGCCAGCACCCCTTCGTTCGTAACAGGGTTAAATCAGCCCCAGCATTTT.

The chain joins TRBV29-1 to TRBJ2-2; D not certain. The CDR3 consists of 13 residues. Between the trimmed V and J ends, which lost 4 bases and 5 bases, there was a span of 11 bases. Germline loops: CDR1 SQVTM, CDR2 ANQGSEA. The CDR3 region is CSVVDMATGELFF. The CDR3 nucleotides read TGCAGCGTTGTCGATATGGCTACCGGGGAGCTGTTTTTT.

The chain uses TRBV6-5 and TRBJ1-2, with TRBD1 matching 7 bases. J lost 8 bases, V lost 6 bases, and 9 bases had no gene match. CDR3 length: 13 amino acids. The germline gives CDR1 MNHEY, CDR2 SVGAGI. In DNA, the CDR3 is TGTGCCAGCAGAACTCGACAGGGCAACGGCTACACCTTC. Protein: CASRTRQGNGYTF.

This chain uses TRBV7-8 with TRBJ2-3; 7 nucleotides match TRBD2. Losses at the gene ends were 5 bases for V and 1 base for J; bases not matched to a gene: 9. This CDR3 region has 16 residues. Germline V gives CDR1 SGHVS, CDR2 FQNEAQ. The CDR3 region has the DNA TGTGCCAGCAGCCTCCAGACTAGCTTCGGCACAGATACGCAGTATTTT. This encodes CASSLQTSFGTDTQYF.

CDR3 coding DNA: TGTGCCAGCAGTGGTGGGACAGGTAACACTGAAGCTTTCTTT. The encoded protein is CASSGGTGNTEAFF. The chain uses TRBV25-1 and TRBJ1-1; 8 nucleotides align to TRBD1. The CDR3 runs to 14 residues. The ends lost 4 bases at V and 2 bases at J; junction bases unmatched: 3. Germline CDR1 reads MGHDK; CDR2 reads SYGVNS.

The chain couples TRBV6-5 to TRBJ2-5; tentatively, D is TRBD2 (5 bases). CDR1 and CDR2 (germline): MNHEY, SVGAGI. Trimming removed 2 bases from V and 2 bases from J, with 12 bases in between. The CDR3 is 15 amino acids. This chain's CDR3 is CASSYKSAVQETQYF. The CDR3, as DNA: TGTGCCAGCAGTTACAAGTCAGCGGTTCAAGAGACCCAGTACTTC.

V gene TRBV19 combines with J gene TRBJ2-4; the D gene is possibly TRBD2 (6 bases). This CDR3 spans 16 amino acids. Trimming removed 5 bases from V and 0 bases from J, with 14 bases in between. Germline V gene sequence: CDR1 LNHDA, CDR2 SQIVND (reference sequence). The DNA for the CDR3 is TGTGCCAGTAGTGGTTTTAGCGGTCTAGCCAAAAACATTCAGTACTTC. Its translation: CASSGFSGLAKNIQYF.

The chain couples TRBV6-6 to TRBJ2-3; possibly TRBD2 for D (6 bases). Trimming removed 0 bases at V and 14 bases at J, with 18 bases between. Germline V gene lookup returns CDR1 MNHNY and CDR2 SVGAGI (reference sequence). CDR3 length: 14 amino acids. The CDR3 here is CASSYSGDFFISYF. CDR3 nucleotide sequence: TGTGCCAGCAGTTACTCCGGGGACTTTTTCATCTCGTATTTT.

The chain couples TRBV7-9 to TRBJ1-4; 9 bases agree with TRBD1. V trimming: 4 bases; J trimming: 7 bases; junction bases outside the gene matches: 7. Germline CDR1 is SEHNR and CDR2 is FQNEAQ (reference sequence). The CDR3 length is 15 residues. DNA for the CDR3: TGTGCCAGCAGCTCGCCGGGACAGGGTATTGAAAAACTGTTTTTT. Its translation is CASSSPGQGIEKLFF.

This clone was seen a handful of times. V and J are TRBV7-6 and TRBJ1-5, with D possibly being TRBD1 (5 bases). Germline V gene data show CDR1 as SGHVS and CDR2 as FNYEAQ. The ends were cut back, 8 bases at V and 2 bases at J, with 16 bases in the middle. This CDR3 contains 15 residues. CDR3 sequence reads: CASAPGGWGNQPQHF. As DNA, the CDR3 is TGTGCCAGCGCACCGGGGGGGTGGGGCAATCAGCCCCAGCATTTT.

Here the CDR3 DNA reads TGTGCCAGCAGCGCCCTTCGGGGGGGGTCTGAAGCTTTCTTT. This sequence encodes CASSALRGGSEAFF. The gene calls are TRBV9 and TRBJ1-1; D perhaps matches TRBD1 (5 bases). The CDR3 loop spans 14 amino acids. Germline V gene lookup returns CDR1 SGDLS and CDR2 YYNGEE. V was shortened by 3 bases and J by 6 bases, with 15 bases between the two germline ends.

The chain uses TRBV27 and TRBJ1-2, with 12 nucleotides matching TRBD1. CDR3 size: 16 residues. Germline assignment: CDR1 MNHEY and CDR2 SMNVEV (reference sequence). Trimming at V came to 5 bases and at J to 1 base, leaving 5 bases not matched to a gene. DNA of the CDR3: TGTGCCAGCAGTCGGGACAGGGGGCGAGGTAACTATGGCTACACCTTC. As protein: CASSRDRGRGNYGYTF.